These 32 T cell receptor beta chains came from one sample sequenced in a study of T cell repertoires in cytomegalovirus infection. Antigens of these TCRs are unknown. One entry per CDR3 protein, called by TCRdb with MiXCR from the reads. The sample has under 500,000 distinct CDR3 sequences, about 44% seen once; the top ten hold 43%. Sequencing was performed on cultured PBMCs, taken from culture after CMV antigen stimulation. The source of these receptors is a human donor in good health (CMV status not recorded). Some clones in this sample may be carry-over from other donors' samples.

This clonotype was found a few times. This rearrangement joins TRBV12-3 or TRBV12-4 to TRBJ2-5, with D tentatively TRBD2 (5 bases). The V end was cut by 2 bases, the J end by 5 bases, with 12 bases between. This CDR3 contains 14 residues. The CDR3 spells CASSLLVAGETQYF. CDR3 coding DNA: TGTGCCAGCAGTTTACTCGTGGCGGGTGAGACCCAGTACTTC.

This clonotype was detected only a few times. The chain employs TRBV6-1 and TRBJ1-4; D gene unclear. This CDR3 has 11 amino acids. Germline CDR1 MNHNS, CDR2 SASEGT. V was clipped by 7 bases and J by 13 bases, with 13 bases between them. The CDR3 loop reads CASTYSDLLFF. The CDR3 DNA reads TGTGCCAGCACCTACAGTGATCTACTGTTTTTT.

This sequence joins TRBV13 and TRBJ2-1; D is unresolved. Germline lookup yields CDR1 PRHDT and CDR2 FYEKMQ (reference sequence). V shed 1 base and J shed 6 bases, with 10 bases lying between them. The CDR3 has 14 amino acids. Here the CDR3 reads CASSLAPGRNEQFF. DNA of the CDR3: TGTGCCAGCAGCTTAGCCCCCGGTCGCAATGAGCAGTTCTTC.

The rearrangement links TRBV15 to TRBJ1-1, with D perhaps matching TRBD1 (6 bases). The CDR3 length is 14 residues. Germline CDR1 LNHNV, CDR2 YYDKDF (reference sequence). The V gene lost 6 bases and the J gene lost 2 bases, with 13 bases spanning the gap. CDR3 residues: CATSAGTLNTEAFF. DNA for the CDR3: TGTGCCACCAGTGCCGGGACACTTAACACTGAAGCTTTCTTT.

This clonotype was seen more than once but under ten times. The chain recombines TRBV5-4 with TRBJ2-1; D unresolved. This CDR3 is 12 amino acids long. Per germline, CDR1 SGHNT and CDR2 YYREEE (reference sequence). Trimming pared 1 base from V and 8 bases from J, leaving 7 bases between. CDR3 protein: CASSLTRYEQFF. Written as DNA, the CDR3 is TGTGCCAGCAGCTTGACTCGCTATGAGCAGTTCTTC.

The chain links TRBV7-2 to TRBJ1-4; D gene uncertain. V lost 5 bases and J lost 4, with 14 bases in between. Germline lookup yields CDR1 SGHTA and CDR2 FQGNSA. There are 15 residues in the CDR3. The CDR3: CASSPNRQDNEKLFF. Written as DNA, the CDR3 is TGTGCCAGCAGCCCTAACCGGCAGGATAATGAAAAACTGTTTTTT.

The chain's CDR3 is CATMEVGTEAFF. The CDR3 nucleotides are TGTGCCACCATGGAGGTGGGGACTGAAGCTTTCTTT. The gene calls are TRBV28 and TRBJ1-1; D remains unclear. This CDR3 spans 12 amino acids. In germline, CDR1 is MDHEN, CDR2 SYDVKM. The V end lost 10 bases, the J end lost 5 bases, and 14 bases lay between the germline ends. The full variable domain, completed using reference TRBV28 and TRBJ1-1, is DVKVTQSSRYLVKRTGEKVFLECVQDMDHENMFWYRQDPGLGLRLIYFSYDVKMKEKGDIPEGYSVSREKKERFSLILESASTNQTSMYLCATMEVGTEAFFGQGTRLTVV.

J is TRBJ2-1 and V is TRBV7-8; a possible D gene is TRBD2 (6 bases). The V end was cut by 5 bases, the J end by 0 bases, with 14 bases between. The germline V gene encodes CDR1 SGHVS and CDR2 FQNEAQ. This CDR3 has 16 amino acids. As DNA, the CDR3 is TGTGCCAGCAGCCCAATAGCGGAGAGCTCCTACAATGAGCAGTTCTTC. Protein product: CASSPIAESSYNEQFF.

The gene calls are TRBV20-1 and TRBJ2-7; TRBD1 or TRBD2 may be the D gene (5 bases each). The CDR3 runs 17 residues. V gave up 3 bases and J gave up 5 bases, with 26 bases separating them. Germline V gene lookup returns CDR1 DFQATT and CDR2 SNEGSKA (reference sequence). The CDR3 loop is CSARWLNNWGKGDEQYF. The CDR3 DNA reads as TGCAGTGCTAGGTGGCTCAATAATTGGGGGAAAGGGGACGAGCAGTACTTC.

This clonotype turned up a few times. The chain carries TRBV6-1 and TRBJ2-7, with D maybe TRBD1 (6 bases). The CDR3 is 13 residues long. V lost 8 bases and J lost 2, with 13 bases in between. Germline-derived CDR1 and CDR2 are MNHNS and SASEGT. Written as DNA, the CDR3 is TGTGCCAGCCACAGGGCGGCGGCCTACGAGCAGTACTTC. Its translation: CASHRAAAYEQYF.

The chain carries TRBV7-2 and TRBJ2-3, with D uncertain. There are 13 residues in the CDR3. V gave up 4 bases and J gave up 2 bases, with 7 bases separating them. Germline V lookup: CDR1 SGHTA, CDR2 FQGNSA. This CDR3 is CASSSFSTDTQYF. As DNA, the CDR3 is TGTGCCAGCAGCTCTTTCTCCACAGATACGCAGTATTTT. The full variable domain, in which reference TRBV7-2 and TRBJ2-3 provide the parts outside the CDR3, is GAGVSQSPSNKVTEKGKDVELRCDPISGHTALYWYRQSLGQGLEFLIYFQGNSAPDKSGLPSDRFSAERTGGSVSTLTIQRTQQEDSAVYLCASSSFSTDTQYFGPGTRLTVL.

To note about this clonotype: A read error may produce the germline difference seen at one junction end. CDR3 sequence: CASSERAGGSRIF. The CDR3, as DNA: TGTGCCAGCAGCGAGCGTGCAGGGGGAAGCCGAATCTTT. The chain carries TRBV7-6 and TRBJ1-6; TRBD1 matches at 7 bases. The CDR3 sequence is 13 residues long. CDR1 is SGHVS, CDR2 FNYEAQ, per germline.

This clonotype has just a few counts. The genes are TRBV10-3 and TRBJ1-1, with unresolved D. The CDR3 is 12 amino acids. Per germline, CDR1 ENHRY and CDR2 SYGVKD. V was clipped by 4 bases and J by 3 bases, with 6 bases between them. CDR3 sequence (DNA): TGTGCCATCAGTGTGAGCGACACTGAAGCTTTCTTT. Amino acid sequence: CAISVSDTEAFF.

The DNA of the CDR3 is TGCAGTGCTAAGACAGACTATGGCTACACCTTC. This codes for CSAKTDYGYTF. The rearrangement joins TRBV20-1 to TRBJ1-2; tentative D call: TRBD1 (5 bases). V lost 4 bases and J 3 bases, leaving 6 bases between the germline ends. The CDR3 consists of 11 residues. CDR1 and CDR2 from the germline V gene are DFQATT and SNEGSKA (reference sequence).

In this sample, this clonotype turned up a few times. This rearrangement joins TRBV4-1 to TRBJ1-1, with D possibly TRBD1 on 6 matching bases. Per germline, CDR1 MGHRA and CDR2 YSYEKL. The CDR3 covers 15 residues. Trimming shortened V by 2 bases and J by 5 bases, and 15 bases separated the two germline ends. Here the CDR3 reads CASSQLTGRGTEAFF. CDR3 nucleotides: TGCGCCAGCAGCCAACTTACAGGGCGAGGTACTGAAGCTTTCTTT.

This clonotype occurred a few times. This chain uses TRBV7-6 with TRBJ2-1; 7 bases fit TRBD2. The J segment lost 0 bases and the V segment lost 5 bases, leaving 4 bases of the junction unmatched. The CDR3 extends over 15 amino acids. Germline-derived CDR1 and CDR2 are SGHVS and FNYEAQ. Here the CDR3 reads CASSIQRGSYNEQFF. The CDR3 nucleotides are TGTGCCAGCAGCATCCAGCGGGGCTCCTACAATGAGCAGTTCTTC.

This sequence joins TRBV12-3 or TRBV12-4 and TRBJ2-1; 14 bases are a match to TRBD2. This CDR3 contains 15 residues. Trimming took 7 bases from V and 6 from J; bases not matched to a gene: 5. Here the CDR3 reads CASNTGLAGVNEQFF. DNA for the CDR3: TGTGCCAGCAACACGGGACTAGCGGGAGTCAATGAGCAGTTCTTC.

The V and J genes are TRBV18 and TRBJ1-5, with D unclear. Germline CDR1 reads KGHSH; CDR2 reads LQKENI. V lost 2 bases to trimming and J lost 6 bases, with 8 bases between them. The CDR3 has 13 amino acids. DNA for the CDR3: TGTGCCAGCTCACCAGGGGAGGGTCAGCCCCAGCATTTT. Residues: CASSPGEGQPQHF.

This clonotype has only a few counts. V usage is TRBV28 and J usage is TRBJ1-1; D unresolved. Looked up from germline, CDR1 is MDHEN and CDR2 is SYDVKM. The CDR3 runs 13 residues. The V end lost 4 bases, the J end lost 1 base, and 7 bases lay between the germline ends. CDR3 amino acids: CASSSPANTEAFF. CDR3 in DNA: TGTGCCAGCAGTTCCCCCGCGAACACTGAAGCTTTCTTT. The full variable domain, with the rest looked up from reference TRBV28 and TRBJ1-1, is DVKVTQSSRYLVKRTGEKVFLECVQDMDHENMFWYRQDPGLGLRLIYFSYDVKMKEKGDIPEGYSVSREKKERFSLILESASTNQTSMYLCASSSPANTEAFFGQGTRLTVV.

As to this clonotype: With a much larger clone just one base away, this may be a read error. The V and J genes are TRBV7-8 and TRBJ1-1; D is unclear. The CDR3 sequence is 17 residues long. Germline V gene sequence: CDR1 SGHVS, CDR2 FQNEAQ. DNA for the CDR3: TGTGCCAGCAGCTTAGACCGCATATTGAGGGCGAACAATGAAGCTTTCTTT. As protein: CASSLDRILRANNEAFF.

The chain carries TRBV7-8 and TRBJ2-7; the match to TRBD1 covers 10 bases. Germline CDR1 is SGHVS and CDR2 is FQNEAQ. With 5 bases clipped from V and 2 bases from J, the junction kept 15 bases outside the gene matches. The CDR3 has 18 residues. This CDR3 reads CASSQVKIRDRGTYEQYF. The CDR3 bases are TGTGCCAGCAGCCAAGTTAAAATCCGGGACAGGGGAACCTACGAGCAGTACTTC.

CDR3 DNA sequence: TGTGCCAGCAGCCCCACCGATAGGCCAGGCCTGGTCTACAATGAGCAGTTCTTC. Protein sequence: CASSPTDRPGLVYNEQFF. The rearrangement uses TRBV7-6 and TRBJ2-1, with D unclear. This CDR3 is 18 amino acids long. Per germline, CDR1 SGHVS and CDR2 FNYEAQ. Trimming removed 5 bases at V and 3 bases at J, with 23 bases between.

The rearrangement uses TRBV7-2 and TRBJ1-1; TRBD1 is a possible D gene (5 bases). CDR3 length: 14 residues. Germline V gene sequence: CDR1 SGHTA, CDR2 FQGNSA. The V end was cut by 4 bases, the J end by 4 bases, with 13 bases between. CDR3 sequence (DNA): TGTGCCAGCAGCTGGCGGTATCAGGGCACTGAAGCTTTCTTT. It is translated as CASSWRYQGTEAFF. The variable domain in full, with the rest retrieved from reference TRBV7-2 and TRBJ1-1, is GAGVSQSPSNKVTEKGKDVELRCDPISGHTALYWYRQSLGQGLEFLIYFQGNSAPDKSGLPSDRFSAERTGGSVSTLTIQRTQQEDSAVYLCASSWRYQGTEAFFGQGTRLTVV.

This chain connects TRBV6-5 to TRBJ1-1, with 7 bases identical to TRBD1. From germline, CDR1 is MNHEY and CDR2 SVGAGI. The CDR3 loop spans 15 amino acids. After removal of 5 bases from V and 1 base from J, the junction contained 7 bases not matched to a gene. In nucleotides, the CDR3 is TGTGCCAGCAGTGCAGGGGGGCTACAGAACACTGAAGCTTTCTTT. As protein: CASSAGGLQNTEAFF.

The CDR3 here is CASSTGWGGGQPQHF. The CDR3 coding sequence is TGCGCCAGCAGCACAGGGTGGGGGGGCGGTCAGCCCCAGCATTTT. This chain links TRBV4-3 with TRBJ1-5, with D maybe TRBD1 (6 bases). The V gene lost 5 bases and the J gene lost 6 bases, with 17 bases spanning the gap. The CDR3 spans 15 residues. From germline, CDR1 is LGHNA and CDR2 YSLEER.

The chain links TRBV10-2 to TRBJ2-1; D might be TRBD1 or TRBD2, each matching 5 bases. V gave up 2 bases and J gave up 5 bases, with 28 bases separating them. This CDR3 has 20 amino acids. The germline V gene has CDR1 WSHSY and CDR2 SAAADI. The CDR3 here is CASSEPRRPFPGTGHNEQFF. CDR3 DNA: TGCGCCAGCAGTGAGCCACGGCGCCCTTTTCCCGGGACGGGCCACAATGAGCAGTTCTTC.

The chain has TRBV29-1 and TRBJ1-3, with D perhaps matching TRBD1 (5 bases). This CDR3 has 13 residues. Trimming stripped 7 bases from V and 1 base from J, with 11 bases between. In germline, CDR1 is SQVTM, CDR2 ANQGSEA. CDR3 DNA: TGCAGCGCCGGCGGGGGGTCTGGAAACACCATATATTTT. Protein: CSAGGGSGNTIYF.

This clonotype has just a few counts. The chain uses TRBV28 and TRBJ2-5; D uncertain. This CDR3 is 13 amino acids long. V was cut by 7 bases and J by 1 base, with 10 bases left in between. CDR1 is MDHEN and CDR2 is SYDVKM in the germline V gene. The CDR3 region is CASTLGLQETQYF. Written as DNA, the CDR3 is TGTGCCAGCACCTTGGGCCTCCAAGAGACCCAGTACTTC.

This clonotype has more than one count but fewer than ten. The V gene is TRBV7-9, the J gene TRBJ1-3, with a weak D call TRBD1 (5 bases). Trimming shortened V by 5 bases and J by 4 bases, and 12 bases separated the two germline ends. This CDR3 spans 14 amino acids. Germline V gene sequence: CDR1 SEHNR, CDR2 FQNEAQ (reference sequence). The CDR3 nucleotides are TGTGCCAGCAGCCACCCAGGGTTGGGAAACACCATATATTTT. Its translation: CASSHPGLGNTIYF.

This clonotype was seen more than once but under ten times. V gene TRBV7-2 combines with J gene TRBJ2-3; 8 nucleotides agree with TRBD1. In germline, CDR1 is SGHTA, CDR2 FQGNSA. The CDR3 extends over 17 amino acids. V gave up 5 bases and J gave up 0 bases; unmatched junction bases: 10. The CDR3 region is CASSRRAGGPSTDTQYF. The CDR3 nucleotides are TGTGCCAGCAGCCGCAGAGCAGGGGGCCCTAGCACAGATACGCAGTATTTT.

This clonotype was seen more than once but under ten times. The J gene is TRBJ1-3, the V gene TRBV19; D call uncertain. The ends were cut back, 3 bases at V and 0 bases at J, with 15 bases in the middle. This CDR3 is built from 17 residues. Germline V gene sequence: CDR1 LNHDA, CDR2 SQIVND (reference sequence). CDR3 bases: TGTGCCAGTAGTATCTTCGGACGGGAGAGCTCTGGAAACACCATATATTTT. It is translated as CASSIFGRESSGNTIYF.

The CDR3 sequence is CASSHPERQGVYSNQPQHF. The CDR3 coding sequence is TGCGCCAGCAGTCACCCCGAAAGACAGGGGGTTTATAGCAATCAGCCCCAGCATTTT. The gene calls are TRBV23-1 and TRBJ1-5; 9 bases are a match to TRBD1. TRBV23-1 is filed as an ORF, its function uncertain. This CDR3 has 19 residues. Trimming cost V 3 bases and J 0 bases; bases outside gene matches: 12.